The TCR beta chain described here comes from a study of human T cells and chemical hapten exposure (dated by TCRdb to 2020 to 2023). As for the study more broadly: For sensitization, 2% DPC in acetone was applied to a 2 cm by 2 cm area of upper inner arm skin. The mostly female patient cohort included alopecia areata with under or over 50% scalp involvement, alopecia totalis and alopecia universalis. Twenty-nine alopecia patients gave blood for TCR sequencing at one to four time points (pre-sensitization, 2, 6 and 24 weeks). Blood samples were taken from patients before sensitization (week 0) and at 2, 6 and about 24 weeks after DPC sensitization. Libraries were combined into a pool for sequencing, and differences in TCR yield between samples came mainly from small differences in library volumes within the pool. Patch tests used Finn chambers with 0.01% DPC on the upper back, scored after 6 days by International Contact Dermatitis Research Group standards. Throughout the approximately 22-week study period, patients were also given weekly therapeutic DPC doses on the scalp. The study tracked peripheral blood TCR repertoire changes in vivo during primary and secondary sensitization to the hapten diphenylcyclopropenone (DPC) in alopecia patients. What the study reported, not specific to this receptor: Repeated subsampling changed both the strength of the expansion versus patch-test correlation and the threshold at which the correlation became significant. The number of TCRs above 1 in 1000 frequency did not change with DPC sensitization; there was no evidence of global repertoire structure alterations. Compared with pre-sensitization or healthy control sets, expanded TCRs formed significantly more large CDR3 similarity clusters, which is consistent with antigen-driven responses. Because every patient had alopecia, a presumed autoimmune disease, the patients' immune response might differ from that of healthy individuals. Patch test score was positively correlated with the number of PT1 expanded TCRs, with significance at thresholds 8, 16 and 32 but not at 4.

Trimming leaves V shorter by 6 bases and J shorter by 8 bases, with the junction holding 5 bases beyond the gene matches. CDR1 and CDR2 are drawn from the germline V gene: MRHNA, SNTAGT. Reading from cysteine to phenylalanine, the CDR3 counts 13 amino acids. Only the CDR3 part of the read is kept: 39 bases, read in frame from the first base. Read against the paper, the sample's time point label means: pre-sensitization, week 0. Sample treatment or condition, as interpreted from the label and publication: therapeutic diphenylcyclopropenone sensitization with weekly scalp DPC. At every patch-test visit, the blood draw took place before the patch test was put on. Patients were eligible if aged 18 to 70, diagnosed with alopecia and judged suitable for DPC therapy, and pregnant patients were excluded. Total RNA was extracted from unfractionated whole blood that had been collected in Tempus Blood RNA tubes.

A note on this clonotype: Its cognate antigen has yet to be identified. No much larger clone is present one base from it, and per-base qualities are unavailable.

The library was built by means of RACE. Instrument used: NextSeq 500. During library preparation, unique molecular identifiers were attached to individual cDNA molecules so that TCRs could be counted quantitatively and reproducibly. Each blood RNA sample was used to sequence both TCR alpha and TCR beta chains. The original pipeline was this. Samples had a median of roughly 87,000 TCRs, with a range from about 20,000 to 690,600. V, J and CDR3 annotation of the TCR reads was carried out using the Decombinator software suite. For the PS versus PT1 abundance plots, all samples were subsampled to the same number of TCRs (28,000). Expanded TCRs were defined as absent before sensitization and observed at least eight times at the 2-week time point. TCRdb itself trimmed the public reads at Q25 with fastp, ran MiXCR and retained productive beta chains. Every distinct CDR3 protein forms one entry, paired with its most common genes and DNA. In this record, the V and J calls reflect TCRdb's handling and not the investigators' own analysis. The sample table contains approximately 100,000 distinct CDR3 sequences; only one count was recorded for roughly 12% of them. Of the sample, 1.5% to 2% is held by the ten largest clones.

The TCR was taken from a woman between 45 and 65 years old with alopecia areata. Some clones in this sample may be carry-over from other donors' samples. The chain is assembled from TRBV6-4 and TRBJ2-1, with TRBD2 matching 9 junction bases. The sequencing used whole blood, collected in connection with sensitization to the hapten diphenylcyclopropenone (DPC). The CDR3 region has the sequence CASSLAGWDEQFF. The nucleotide sequence reads as follows: TGTGCCAGCAGCCTAGCGGGATGGGATGAGCAGTTCTTC.